The 26 T cell receptor beta chains reported below all come from one sample, sequenced in a study of blood T cell repertoires in COVID-19. Clones were read by immunoSEQ multiplex PCR, and TCRdb kept only the in-frame ones, dropping some. The sample includes fewer than 450,000 clones, 70% to 90% of them seen just once. The sequenced sample was peripheral blood. All receptors come from a woman aged 50 to 60 with COVID-19, enrolled during active disease.

The gene calls are TRBV19 and TRBJ1-1, with 8 bases matching TRBD1. The CDR3 totals 18 residues. Per the germline V gene, CDR1 is LNHDA and CDR2 is SQIVND (reference sequence). J gave up 2 bases and V 1 base, and 12 bases lay outside the gene matches. As DNA, the CDR3 is TGTGCCAGTAGTATAGGGGCCAGGGGGCCGCAGCCTAACACTGAAGCTTTCTTT. It translates to CASSIGARGPQPNTEAFF.

This chain links TRBV30 with TRBJ1-5, with D possibly being TRBD1 (5 bases). The V gene lost 4 bases and the J gene lost 4 bases, with 14 bases spanning the gap. The V gene's germline CDR1 is GTSNPN and CDR2 SVGIG (reference sequence). This CDR3 region has 14 residues. The CDR3, as DNA: TGTGCCTGGAATCACCAGGGCAGGAATCAGCCCCAGCATTTT. Protein sequence: CAWNHQGRNQPQHF.

CDR3 sequence: CASSEQDHYGYTF. DNA for the CDR3: TGTGCCAGCAGTGAGCAGGATCACTATGGCTACACCTTC. The V and J genes are TRBV2 and TRBJ1-2; D unresolved. This CDR3 region has 13 residues. The ends were cut back, 3 bases at V and 3 bases at J, with 8 bases in the middle. Germline CDR1 SNHLY, CDR2 FYNNEI.

The chain carries TRBV6-1 and TRBJ2-1, with a possible D match to TRBD2 (6 bases). Trimming took off 0 bases at V and 8 bases at J, with 17 bases between the two ends. Germline CDR1 is MNHNS and CDR2 is SASEGT. The CDR3 spans 16 residues. This chain's CDR3 is CASSEAATSSGYEQFF. The CDR3 region has the DNA TGTGCCAGCAGTGAAGCGGCCACTAGCTCCGGTTATGAGCAGTTCTTC.

Only one count was recorded for this clone. The chain uses TRBV19 and TRBJ2-1; D might be TRBD2 (6 bases). Germline V lookup: CDR1 LNHDA, CDR2 SQIVND (reference sequence). CDR3 length equals 16 residues. V lost 4 bases and J 7 bases, leaving 20 bases between the germline ends. As DNA, the CDR3 is TGTGCCAGTAGTAGAGCGGACTACTTAATTGAAAATGAGCAGTTCTTC. Translating gives CASSRADYLIENEQFF.

J is TRBJ2-1 and V is TRBV11-2, with a tentative D call TRBD2 (6 bases). Germline V lookup: CDR1 SGHAT, CDR2 FQNNGV. V was pared by 1 base and J by 4 bases, with 11 bases between. This CDR3 has 15 amino acids. CDR3 in DNA: TGTGCCAGCAGCTTAGGTGGCAGCGGGTACAATGAGCAGTTCTTC. It translates to CASSLGGSGYNEQFF.

In the case of this clone: The same CDR3 also results from other DNA sequences found in this sample. The genes are TRBV5-1 and TRBJ2-2; D remains ambiguous. V lost 0 bases and J lost 2, with 5 bases in between. The CDR3 spans 14 residues. The germline V gene encodes CDR1 SGHRS and CDR2 YFSETQ. DNA for the CDR3: TGCGCCAGCAGCTTGGGGAGAAACACCGGGGAGCTGTTTTTT. It translates to CASSLGRNTGELFF.

V gene TRBV29-1 combines with J gene TRBJ2-1; 9 nucleotides agree with TRBD2. V was pared by 3 bases and J by 3 bases, with 9 bases of the junction left unmatched. Germline CDR1 reads SQVTM; CDR2 reads ANQGSEA. The CDR3 runs 16 residues. CDR3 sequence (DNA): TGCAGCGTTGACCTAGCGGGGTCGCAGGGCTACAATGAGCAGTTCTTC. Protein sequence: CSVDLAGSQGYNEQFF.

This chain uses TRBV5-6 with TRBJ2-7, with D unclear. V was pared by 2 bases and J by 2 bases, with 5 bases between. CDR3 length equals 12 residues. The germline CDR1 and CDR2 sequences are SGHDT and YYEEEE. This CDR3 is CASSFQTYEQYF. The CDR3 region has the DNA TGTGCCAGCAGCTTCCAGACCTACGAGCAGTACTTC. Supplemented by reference TRBV5-6 and TRBJ2-7, the full variable domain reads DAGVTQSPTHLIKTRGQQVTLRCSPKSGHDTVSWYQQALGQGPQFIFQYYEEEERQRGNFPDRFSGHQFPNYSSELNVNALLLGDSALYLCASSFQTYEQYFGPGTRLTVT.

This clone was recorded once. The chain employs TRBV6-5 and TRBJ1-2; perhaps TRBD1 as D (6 bases). Germline V gene lookup returns CDR1 MNHEY and CDR2 SVGAGI. The CDR3 runs 12 residues. V lost 5 bases to trimming and J lost 5 bases, with 9 bases between them. CDR3: CASSTTGYGYTF. CDR3 DNA sequence: TGTGCCAGCAGTACAACAGGGTATGGCTACACCTTC.

The genes are TRBV2 and TRBJ2-4, with TRBD1 matching over 8 bases. The CDR3 is 18 amino acids. Germline V CDR1 and CDR2: SNHLY, FYNNEI. V shed 1 base, J shed 0 bases, and the junction held 8 bases outside the gene matches. The CDR3 here is CASSEGGIRGLAKNIQYF. The CDR3 nucleotides read TGTGCCAGCAGTGAAGGGGGTATCAGGGGGCTAGCCAAAAACATTCAGTACTTC.

The chain carries TRBV3-1 (or the pseudogene TRBV3-2) and TRBJ2-2; 7 bases match TRBD1. With 0 bases clipped from V and 12 bases from J, the junction kept 4 bases outside the gene matches. Germline CDR1 and CDR2: LGHDT and YNNKEL (reference sequence). CDR3 size: 13 residues. CDR3 DNA sequence: TGTGCCAGCAGCCAAGAACATAGGGGGCAGCTGTTTTTT. It codes for CASSQEHRGQLFF.

The chain has TRBV6-5 and TRBJ1-5; D is unclear. CDR3 length equals 16 residues. Germline assignment: CDR1 MNHEY and CDR2 SVGAGI. Trimming removed 2 bases at V and 2 bases at J, with 13 bases between. The CDR3 is CASSYPPLTRNQPQHF. CDR3 sequence (DNA): TGTGCCAGCAGTTACCCCCCCCTAACCCGCAATCAGCCCCAGCATTTT.

The rearrangement links TRBV9 to TRBJ2-7, with 10 bases identical to TRBD2. With 4 bases clipped from V and 2 bases from J, the junction kept 12 bases outside the gene matches. Germline assignment: CDR1 SGDLS and CDR2 YYNGEE. This CDR3 is 17 amino acids long. The CDR3 sequence is CASSSRPVSGGPYEQYF. In nucleotides, the CDR3 is TGTGCCAGCAGCTCCCGTCCCGTTAGCGGGGGGCCCTACGAGCAGTACTTC.

The count of this clone is one. This chain links TRBV28 with TRBJ1-2, with TRBD1 identical over 9 bases. The CDR3 extends over 13 amino acids. With 6 bases clipped from V and 5 bases from J, the junction kept 4 bases outside the gene matches. In germline, CDR1 is MDHEN, CDR2 SYDVKM. This CDR3 reads CASRTGGQYGYTF. The CDR3 coding sequence is TGTGCCAGCAGAACAGGGGGCCAGTATGGCTACACCTTC.

This chain links TRBV6-1 with TRBJ2-7; D may be TRBD2 (5 bases). The germline CDR1 and CDR2 sequences are MNHNS and SASEGT. Between the trimmed V and J ends, which lost 2 bases and 2 bases, there was a span of 10 bases. This CDR3 region has 14 residues. CDR3 in amino acids: CASSERGGTYEQYF. CDR3 nucleotide sequence: TGTGCCAGCAGTGAACGGGGTGGCACCTACGAGCAGTACTTC.

This clone was observed a handful of times. The rearrangement links TRBV5-1 to TRBJ2-7; D unresolved. The germline V gene encodes CDR1 SGHRS and CDR2 YFSETQ. V lost 0 bases, J lost 2 bases, and 9 bases lay in between. CDR3 length: 14 residues. CDR3 amino acids: CASSLGLLAYEQYF. Written as DNA, the CDR3 is TGCGCCAGCAGCTTGGGACTCCTAGCCTACGAGCAGTACTTC. The variable domain in full, completed from reference TRBV5-1 and TRBJ2-7, reads KAGVTQTPRYLIKTRGQQVTLSCSPISGHRSVSWYQQTPGQGLQFLFEYFSETQRNKGNFPGRFSGRQFSNSRSEMNVSTLELGDSALYLCASSLGLLAYEQYFGPGTRLTVT.

The CDR3 sequence: CASSLVQEGDTQYF. DNA of the CDR3: TGTGCCAGCAGCTTAGTCCAGGAGGGAGATACGCAGTATTTT. The chain joins TRBV7-9 to TRBJ2-3; D might be TRBD2 (6 bases). V lost 1 base to trimming and J lost 5 bases, with 10 bases between them. CDR1 and CDR2 (germline): SEHNR, FQNEAQ (reference sequence). The CDR3 is 14 residues long.

V and J are TRBV5-1 and TRBJ2-7; 8 bases line up with TRBD1. Germline trimming cut 0 bases from V and 0 bases from J; bases unmatched to any gene: 11. The CDR3 loop spans 18 amino acids. Germline values: CDR1 SGHRS, CDR2 YFSETQ. CDR3 in amino acids: CASSLAAGGAGSSYEQYF. DNA of the CDR3: TGCGCCAGCAGCTTGGCCGCAGGGGGCGCAGGAAGCTCCTACGAGCAGTACTTC.

Notes on this clone: At the DNA level, this CDR3 is encoded by other sequences in the same sample as well. The chain joins TRBV3-1 (or the pseudogene TRBV3-2) to TRBJ2-7; TRBD2 is a possible D gene (6 bases). Trimming removed 1 base at V and 3 bases at J, with 10 bases between. This CDR3 is built from 14 residues. The germline V gene has CDR1 LGHDT and CDR2 YNNKEL (reference sequence). The CDR3 is CASSQVGGDYEQYF. As DNA, the CDR3 is TGTGCCAGCAGCCAAGTAGGCGGGGACTACGAGCAGTACTTC.

CDR3 nucleotides: TGTGCCACCAGTGCCTCTGGCCAGCCCCAGCATTTT. This gives the protein CATSASGQPQHF. The chain couples TRBV24-1 to TRBJ1-5; D ambiguous. V lost 5 bases to trimming and J lost 7 bases, with 8 bases between them. The length of the CDR3 is 12 residues. Germline CDR1 KGHDR, CDR2 SFDVKD.

The V gene is TRBV19, the J gene TRBJ1-3; D might be TRBD1 (6 bases). CDR1 LNHDA and CDR2 SQIVND come from the germline V gene (reference sequence). The CDR3 loop spans 14 amino acids. V lost 5 bases and J 4 bases, leaving 12 bases between the germline ends. CDR3 loop: CASSASQGGNTIYF. CDR3 coding DNA: TGTGCCAGTAGTGCCTCACAGGGAGGAAACACCATATATTTT.

This rearrangement joins TRBV18 to TRBJ2-7; D not resolved. Trimming shortened V by 0 bases and J by 5 bases, and 8 bases separated the two germline ends. This CDR3 spans 13 amino acids. CDR1 and CDR2 (germline): KGHSH, LQKENI. The CDR3 region is CASSPPAADEQYF. The CDR3 region has the DNA TGTGCCAGCTCACCACCGGCGGCAGACGAGCAGTACTTC.

V is TRBV5-5 and J is TRBJ2-7, with a weak D call TRBD2 (5 bases). The CDR3 has 14 residues. The germline V gene has CDR1 SGHKS and CDR2 YYEKEE (reference sequence). The ends were cut back, 1 base at V and 3 bases at J, with 11 bases in the middle. Here the CDR3 reads CASSLRGGGYEQYF. For the CDR3, the DNA is TGTGCCAGCAGCTTGCGTGGCGGAGGCTACGAGCAGTACTTC. The full variable domain, with the rest looked up from reference TRBV5-5 and TRBJ2-7, is DAGVTQSPTHLIKTRGQQVTLRCSPISGHKSVSWYQQVLGQGPQFIFQYYEKEERGRGNFPDRFSARQFPNYSSELNVNALLLGDSALYLCASSLRGGGYEQYFGPGTRLTVT.

The chain is built from TRBV27 and TRBJ1-4; D is unresolved. The germline CDR1 and CDR2 sequences are MNHEY and SMNVEV (reference sequence). Trimming removed 3 bases at V and 1 base at J, with 9 bases between. The CDR3 has 15 residues. CDR3: CASSLGGGTNEKLFF. For the CDR3, the DNA is TGTGCCAGCAGTTTGGGAGGCGGAACTAATGAAAAACTGTTTTTT.

The table lists this clone with a few counts. The V and J genes are TRBV18 and TRBJ1-3; 8 bases are a match to TRBD1. V lost 4 bases to trimming and J lost 0 bases; unmatched junction nucleotides: 8. The CDR3 length is 17 residues. CDR1 and CDR2 from the germline V gene are KGHSH and LQKENI. Written as DNA, the CDR3 is TGTGCCAGCTCACTCGGGACAGGTGCTTTCTCTGGAAACACCATATATTTT. Its translation: CASSLGTGAFSGNTIYF. Full variable domain (remainder filled in from reference TRBV18 and TRBJ1-3): NAGVMQNPRHLVRRRGQEARLRCSPMKGHSHVYWYRQLPEEGLKFMVYLQKENIIDESGMPKERFSAEFPKEGPSILRIQQVVRGDSAAYFCASSLGTGAFSGNTIYFGEGSWLTVV.